Each of the 9 T cell receptor beta chains below was sequenced from the same sample in a study of response to subunit inactivated influenza vaccine. One entry per CDR3 protein results from TCRdb running MiXCR on the RT-PCR reads. This sample carries hundreds of thousands of distinct CDR3 sequences, around 20% of them seen once, and the ten largest clones take about a tenth. The material was PBMCs from blood, obtained less than 6 days after vaccination. These receptors came from a man in his fifties or sixties who received an inactivated influenza vaccine.

The chain uses TRBV5-1 and TRBJ2-7; 7 bases are a match to TRBD1. This CDR3 is built from 14 residues. With 4 bases clipped from V and 7 bases from J, the junction kept 11 bases outside the gene matches. Germline lookup yields CDR1 SGHRS and CDR2 YFSETQ. The CDR3, as DNA: TGCGCCAGCAGCCCCGGGACAGAGGGTCGAGAGCAGTACTTC. This translates into CASSPGTEGREQYF. The full variable domain, rest sourced from reference TRBV5-1 and TRBJ2-7, is KAGVTQTPRYLIKTRGQQVTLSCSPISGHRSVSWYQQTPGQGLQFLFEYFSETQRNKGNFPGRFSGRQFSNSRSEMNVSTLELGDSALYLCASSPGTEGREQYFGPGTRLTVT.

The rearrangement uses TRBV4-3 and TRBJ2-7, with D perhaps TRBD2 (5 bases). The CDR3 spans 13 residues. Germline V gene lookup returns CDR1 LGHNA and CDR2 YSLEER. V was trimmed by 4 bases and J by 8 bases, leaving 15 bases between them. The CDR3, as DNA: TGCGCCAGCAGCCCGATCTTCGGGGTGCAGCAGTACTTC. Its protein is CASSPIFGVQQYF.

This clonotype was recorded a few times. This chain connects TRBV20-1 to TRBJ2-2; D unresolved. The CDR3 has 16 amino acids. The V end lost 5 bases, the J end lost 1 base, and 17 bases lay between the germline ends. Germline CDR1 DFQATT, CDR2 SNEGSKA (reference sequence). The CDR3 sequence is CSAPLGRTGNTGELFF. The DNA of the CDR3 is TGCAGTGCTCCCCTCGGGCGGACGGGGAACACCGGGGAGCTGTTTTTT.

V usage is TRBV30 and J usage is TRBJ2-1; D possibly matches TRBD1 or TRBD2 (5 bases each). Germline CDR1 is GTSNPN and CDR2 is SVGIG (reference sequence). Trimming left V 0 bases short and J 3 bases short, with 15 bases between. CDR3 length: 16 residues. CDR3 bases: TGTGCCTGGAGTGTTTTAATGGGGACCTTCTACAATGAGCAGTTCTTC. Protein sequence: CAWSVLMGTFYNEQFF.

The chain combines TRBV6-5 with TRBJ2-1; D might be TRBD1 (5 bases). This CDR3 has 16 residues. The V end was cut by 2 bases, the J end by 4 bases, with 15 bases between. Germline CDR1 MNHEY, CDR2 SVGAGI. CDR3 bases: TGTGCCAGCAGTTACGAGTGGACACCTAAATACAATGAGCAGTTCTTC. It is translated as CASSYEWTPKYNEQFF.

The chain is built from TRBV6-5 and TRBJ2-5; no clear D. In germline, CDR1 is MNHEY, CDR2 SVGAGI. This CDR3 is built from 14 residues. V was pared by 0 bases and J by 2 bases, with 7 bases between. The CDR3 nucleotides read TGTGCCAGCAGTTACTCCCAGTCACAAGAGACCCAGTACTTC. Translating it yields CASSYSQSQETQYF.

The chain links TRBV20-1 to TRBJ1-6; D is undetermined. Between the trimmed V and J ends, which lost 6 bases and 5 bases, there was a span of 20 bases. Per the germline V gene, CDR1 is DFQATT and CDR2 is SNEGSKA (reference sequence). The CDR3 covers 16 residues. CDR3 in amino acids: CSAQTGPTIDNSPLHF. The CDR3 DNA sequence: TGCAGTGCACAAACCGGACCGACAATCGATAATTCACCCCTCCACTTT.

This clonotype was recorded a few times. CDR3 nucleotide sequence: TGTGCCAGCAGCGGCGGGCGGGGCACCTACAATGAGCAGTTCTTC. Encoded protein: CASSGGRGTYNEQFF. The chain couples TRBV2 to TRBJ2-1; tentatively, D is TRBD2 (6 bases). Trimming pared 6 bases from V and 2 bases from J, leaving 14 bases between. The CDR3 loop spans 15 amino acids. The germline V gene has CDR1 SNHLY and CDR2 FYNNEI.

This clonotype was seen only a few times. The rearrangement uses TRBV4-3 and TRBJ2-7, with D possibly being TRBD2 (5 bases). The CDR3 is 14 amino acids. Germline V CDR1 and CDR2: LGHNA, YSLEER. V lost 0 bases, J lost 4 bases, and 10 bases lay in between. CDR3 DNA: TGCGCCAGCAGCCAAGATACCCAGCGGTACGAGCAGTACTTC. Residues: CASSQDTQRYEQYF.